The 10 T cell receptor beta chains below were found in one sample sequenced in a study of CD8+ T cells in alopecia areata (dated by TCRdb to the late 2010s). What the time point label conveys for this sample: 20 to 30 weeks on oral tofacitinib. What the treatment or condition label conveys for this sample: oral pan-JAK inhibitor, 5-10 mg twice daily. Libraries came from the immunoSEQ multiplex PCR assay. RNA was extracted from all samples and reverse transcribed into cDNA as template for TCR sequencing. Here the immuneACCESS table is served through TCRdb, limited to in-frame sequences with V and J called. Missing clones are a known gap in these copies; in checked studies unresolved V genes cover under half, and the rest lacks a known reason. The sample records 170,000 or so clones, about 60% of which are singletons. The ten biggest clones cover roughly 12% of the sample. The source was CD8+ T cells sorted from blood, collected at week 24, from a patient treated with tofacitinib. These receptors all stem from a human donor with alopecia areata.

The rearrangement uses TRBV30 and TRBJ1-2; D gene uncertain. Germline CDR1 and CDR2: GTSNPN and SVGIG (reference sequence). V was clipped by 0 bases and J by 2 bases, with 10 bases between them. The CDR3 covers 14 residues. CDR3 sequence (DNA): TGTGCCTGGAGTGTGATTTTGACGAACTATGGCTACACCTTC. It specifies CAWSVILTNYGYTF.

The chain uses TRBV7-9 and TRBJ2-5, with D maybe TRBD1 (6 bases). Germline assignment: CDR1 SEHNR and CDR2 FQNEAQ (reference sequence). V lost 6 bases and J 6 bases, leaving 11 bases between the germline ends. CDR3 length: 12 residues. CDR3 protein: CASREQGKTQYF. The CDR3 DNA follows: TGTGCCAGCAGAGAACAGGGAAAGACCCAGTACTTC.

V usage is TRBV30 and J usage is TRBJ1-4, with 9 bases matching TRBD1. Germline assignment: CDR1 GTSNPN and CDR2 SVGIG (reference sequence). The CDR3 runs to 12 residues. Unmatched junction bases numbered 5, after V lost 7 bases and J lost 8 bases. CDR3 in amino acids: CASGQGWEKLFF. CDR3 bases: TGTGCCTCCGGACAGGGGTGGGAAAAACTGTTTTTT. Together with reference TRBV30 and TRBJ1-4, the CDR3 gives the full variable domain: SQTIHQWPATLVQPVGSPLSLECTVEGTSNPNLYWYRQAAGRGLQLLFYSVGIGQISSEVPQNLSASRPQDRQFILSSKKLLLSDSGFYLCASGQGWEKLFFGSGTQLSVL.

A word on this clone: The same CDR3 also results from other DNA sequences found in this sample. The CDR3 coding sequence is TGTGCCTGGAGTGTAGGTTCACCCCTCCACTTT. Protein sequence: CAWSVGSPLHF. The chain uses TRBV30 and TRBJ1-6; D call uncertain. Germline loops: CDR1 GTSNPN, CDR2 SVGIG (reference sequence). This CDR3 comprises 11 residues. V was clipped by 0 bases and J by 9 bases, with 3 bases between them.

This clone was found once. V usage is TRBV14 and J usage is TRBJ1-2; 7 bases agree with TRBD1. V shed 4 bases and J 7 bases; nucleotides not matched to a gene: 6. From germline, CDR1 is SGHDN and CDR2 FVKESK. This CDR3 is built from 13 residues. The CDR3 here is CASSPGGGSGYTF. The CDR3, as DNA: TGTGCCAGCAGCCCAGGGGGGGGCAGTGGCTACACCTTC.

The chain joins TRBV27 to TRBJ2-5, with D uncertain. The CDR3 contains 17 residues. Trimming took 0 bases from V and 2 from J, leaving 16 bases between them. Germline values: CDR1 MNHEY, CDR2 SMNVEV (reference sequence). CDR3 in DNA: TGTGCCAGCAGTTTATCTGCTGGAGACAACCTACAAGAGACCCAGTACTTC. This gives the protein CASSLSAGDNLQETQYF.

V and J are TRBV4-1 and TRBJ2-5; D remains unclear. Looked up from germline, CDR1 is MGHRA and CDR2 is YSYEKL. Trimming left V 2 bases short and J 1 base short, with 17 bases between. This CDR3 contains 17 residues. CDR3 DNA: TGCGCCAGCAGCCAAACAACGATTAGGGTTTTCCAAGAGACCCAGTACTTC. This translates into CASSQTTIRVFQETQYF.

J is TRBJ2-7 and V is TRBV4-1; the match to TRBD1 covers 9 bases. Germline lookup yields CDR1 MGHRA and CDR2 YSYEKL. The CDR3 is 14 residues long. Losses at the gene ends were 1 base for V and 4 bases for J; bases not matched to a gene: 2. CDR3 nucleotide sequence: TGCGCCAGCAGCCAAGTCGACAGGGGGTACGAGCAGTACTTC. Its translation is CASSQVDRGYEQYF.

CDR3 nucleotides: TGCGCCAGCAGCCAAGTCATGGGGGGGAGCAATGAGCAGTTCTTC. Translated, it gives CASSQVMGGSNEQFF. The chain has TRBV4-1 and TRBJ2-1; 7 bases align to TRBD2. The CDR3 covers 15 residues. With V trimmed by 1 base and J by 6 bases, 6 bases remained unmatched. Germline loops: CDR1 MGHRA, CDR2 YSYEKL.

The chain has TRBV13 and TRBJ2-7; the match to TRBD2 covers 11 bases. The CDR3 length is 16 residues. Germline loops: CDR1 PRHDT, CDR2 FYEKMQ (reference sequence). Unmatched junction bases numbered 8, after V lost 4 bases and J lost 3 bases. CDR3: CASSSSTSGVHYEQYF. CDR3 bases: TGTGCCAGCAGCTCCTCGACTAGCGGGGTTCACTACGAGCAGTACTTC. The full variable domain, its missing parts supplied by reference TRBV13 and TRBJ2-7, is AAGVIQSPRHLIKEKRETATLKCYPIPRHDTVYWYQQGPGQDPQFLISFYEKMQSDKGSIPDRFSAQQFSDYHSELNMSSLELGDSALYFCASSSSTSGVHYEQYFGPGTRLTVT.